The 13 T cell receptor beta chains below were found in one sample sequenced in a study of cytomegalovirus exposure and HLA in healthy donors. The PCR used 60 Vbeta and 13 Jbeta primers. Repertoires were generated with immunoSEQ multiplex PCR, while TCRdb's copy carries only in-frame clones and drops some. The repertoire includes under 200,000 clones, about 77% of them detected once, and 6% to 8% sits in the top ten. Sequenced: PBMCs. These receptors all stem from a male donor in good health and CMV-seropositive.

The rearrangement uses TRBV4-3 and TRBJ2-5, with 7 bases matching TRBD1. V lost 1 base and J lost 5; bases outside the gene matches: 7. The germline V gene has CDR1 LGHNA and CDR2 YSLEER. The CDR3 sequence is 15 residues long. The CDR3 DNA reads TGCGCCAGCAGCCAAGTAGAGGGGGCCGGGGAGACCCAGTACTTC. Translation gives CASSQVEGAGETQYF.

The chain carries TRBV14 and TRBJ1-1; TRBD1 aligns across 11 bases. CDR1 is SGHDN, CDR2 FVKESK, per germline. Trimming removed 2 bases from V and 9 bases from J; junction bases left unmatched: 11. The CDR3 is 16 amino acids. This CDR3 is CASSQNVGTGGKKAFF. The CDR3 nucleotides read TGTGCCAGCAGCCAAAACGTGGGGACAGGGGGTAAAAAAGCTTTCTTT. The complete variable domain, with remaining parts taken from reference TRBV14 and TRBJ1-1, reads EAGVTQFPSHSVIEKGQTVTLRCDPISGHDNLYWYRRVMGKEIKFLLHFVKESKQDESGMPNNRFLAERTGGTYSTLKVQPAELEDSGVYFCASSQNVGTGGKKAFFGQGTRLTVV.

The gene calls are TRBV11-1 and TRBJ2-7; maybe TRBD2 (5 bases). V lost 3 bases, J lost 11 bases, and 14 bases lay in between. The CDR3 sequence is 12 residues long. From germline, CDR1 is SGHAT and CDR2 FQDESV (reference sequence). The CDR3 DNA follows: TGTGCCAGCAGCTTTAATCTTTGGGAGAAGTACTTC. Translated: CASSFNLWEKYF. The variable domain in full, completed from reference TRBV11-1 and TRBJ2-7, reads EAEVAQSPRYKITEKSQAVAFWCDPISGHATLYWYRQILGQGPELLVQFQDESVVDDSQLPKDRFSAERLKGVDSTLKIQPAELGDSAMYLCASSFNLWEKYFGPGTRLTVT.

The table lists this clone with a few counts. V is TRBV6-1 and J is TRBJ2-7, with unresolved D. V shed 7 bases and J shed 3 bases, with 10 bases lying between them. Germline values: CDR1 MNHNS, CDR2 SASEGT. CDR3 size: 12 residues. CDR3 bases: TGTGCCAGCACAAAGGAGTTCTACGAGCAGTACTTC. As protein: CASTKEFYEQYF.

The chain couples TRBV6-1 to TRBJ2-2, with TRBD2 matching 7 bases. In germline, CDR1 is MNHNS, CDR2 SASEGT. Trimming at V came to 7 bases and at J to 4 bases, leaving 9 bases not matched to a gene. There are 15 residues in the CDR3. In DNA form, the CDR3 reads TGTGCCAGCATTTCGACTAGCAGGTCCACCGGGGAGCTGTTTTTT. Protein sequence: CASISTSRSTGELFF.

The rearrangement links TRBV7-9 to TRBJ2-7; D unclear. This CDR3 has 12 residues. Trimming shortened V by 5 bases and J by 3 bases, and 8 bases separated the two germline ends. CDR1 SEHNR and CDR2 FQNEAQ come from the germline V gene (reference sequence). CDR3 region: CASSPRDYEQYF. The CDR3 bases are TGTGCCAGCAGCCCCCGCGACTACGAGCAGTACTTC. Using reference TRBV7-9 and TRBJ2-7 for the parts outside the CDR3, the full variable domain is DTGVSQNPRHKITKRGQNVTFRCDPISEHNRLYWYRQTLGQGPEFLTYFQNEAQLEKSRLLSDRFSAERPKGSFSTLEIQRTEQGDSAMYLCASSPRDYEQYFGPGTRLTVT.

The chain carries TRBV25-1 and TRBJ2-1; 10 bases fit TRBD2. Germline V gives CDR1 MGHDK, CDR2 SYGVNS. CDR3 length: 15 residues. Trimming took 4 bases from V and 3 from J; bases not matched to a gene: 3. Written as DNA, the CDR3 is TGTGCCAGCAGTGCGACTAGCGGGTTCTACAATGAGCAGTTCTTC. Its protein is CASSATSGFYNEQFF.

A single count supports this clone. The chain couples TRBV7-2 to TRBJ2-1; 7 bases line up with TRBD2. This CDR3 comprises 16 residues. J lost 4 bases, V lost 5 bases, and 11 bases had no gene match. Germline loops: CDR1 SGHTA, CDR2 FQGNSA. This chain's CDR3 is CASSPIPGLPYNEQFF. The CDR3 DNA is TGTGCCAGCAGCCCAATACCGGGACTACCTTACAATGAGCAGTTCTTC.

This chain uses TRBV30 with TRBJ2-3; 11 nucleotides match TRBD2. The CDR3 length is 15 residues. Trimming at V came to 7 bases and at J to 2 bases, leaving 8 bases not matched to a gene. Germline V gives CDR1 GTSNPN, CDR2 SVGIG (reference sequence). This CDR3 is CASGLAGGSTDTQYF. In nucleotides, the CDR3 is TGTGCCTCCGGGCTAGCGGGGGGATCCACAGATACGCAGTATTTT.

The CDR3 region is CASSGPTTGELFF. The CDR3 coding sequence is TGTGCCAGCAGTGGGCCGACCACCGGGGAGCTGTTTTTT. The rearrangement uses TRBV6-6 and TRBJ2-2; D gene ambiguous. Germline-derived CDR1 and CDR2 are MNHNY and SVGAGI (reference sequence). V gave up 5 bases and J gave up 4 bases, with 8 bases separating them. This CDR3 is 13 amino acids long.

This clone appeared a few times. The genes are TRBV5-1 and TRBJ2-1, with 7 nucleotides matching TRBD2. The germline V gene has CDR1 SGHRS and CDR2 YFSETQ. This CDR3 is 15 amino acids long. J lost 10 bases, V lost 2 bases, and 12 bases had no gene match. The DNA of the CDR3 is TGCGCCAGCAGCTTAATGACTAGCAGGGTGGGGGAGCAGTTCTTC. This encodes CASSLMTSRVGEQFF.

A single count supports this clone. The V gene is TRBV2, the J gene TRBJ1-1; perhaps TRBD1 as D (6 bases). Germline lookup yields CDR1 SNHLY and CDR2 FYNNEI. The CDR3 spans 17 residues. Trimming pared 1 base from V and 0 bases from J, leaving 15 bases between. The CDR3 DNA reads as TGTGCCAGCAGTGAAGGGTGGGACACAGTCTTGAACACTGAAGCTTTCTTT. As protein: CASSEGWDTVLNTEAFF.

To note about this clone: The same CDR3 arises from other DNA sequences in this sample as well. The V gene is TRBV9, the J gene TRBJ1-6; D remains unclear. This CDR3 spans 12 amino acids. Trimming stripped 3 bases from V and 7 bases from J, with 5 bases between. Germline CDR1 reads SGDLS; CDR2 reads YYNGEE. CDR3 loop: CASSGGNSPLHF. As DNA, the CDR3 is TGTGCCAGCAGCGGAGGGAATTCACCCCTCCACTTT. The variable domain in full, with the rest retrieved from reference TRBV9 and TRBJ1-6, is DSGVTQTPKHLITATGQRVTLRCSPRSGDLSVYWYQQSLDQGLQFLIQYYNGEERAKGNILERFSAQQFPDLHSELNLSSLELGDSALYFCASSGGNSPLHFGNGTRLTVT.